This T cell receptor beta chain was recorded in a study of cytomegalovirus exposure and HLA in healthy donors. This CDR3 is built from 16 residues. V lost 2 bases and J lost 2, with 13 bases in between. Per germline, CDR1 SGHTA and CDR2 FQGNSA. General study points: Later work found most CMV-associated TCR beta chains apparently HLA-restricted.

As to this clone: Its antigen remains unidentified.

In the PCR, 60 Vbeta and 13 Jbeta primers were used. Clones were sequenced by immunoSEQ multiplex PCR, and TCRdb holds only the in-frame ones, with some missing. The sample records about 54,000 clones, more than 75% being singletons. The genes are TRBV7-2 and TRBJ1-5, with a weak D call TRBD1 (6 bases). This TCR came from a female donor in good health and CMV-seronegative. Sequencing used PBMCs. The DNA for the CDR3 is TGTGCCAGCAGCTTACGAACAGGGTCGGGCAATCAGCCCCAGCATTTT. The encoded protein is CASSLRTGSGNQPQHF.